The entry that follows covers one T cell receptor beta chain sequence. The antigen this receptor binds is unknown. Base qualities are not at hand, and no much larger clone is one base apart. For sequencing of the TCRbeta CDR3 region, genomic DNA was extracted from the sorted cells. The immunoSEQ Assay was used to sequence the TCRbeta CDR3 regions. What TCRdb holds here is the immuneACCESS table cut down to in-frame rearrangements. Part of the clones is not present; checked against another copy, under half of the missing clones reflect an unresolved V gene, and the others are unexplained. The sample table contains around 25,000 clones; only one count was recorded for around 89% of them. Together, the top ten hold under 35% of the sample. This entry comes from a study of OX40 agonist ivuxolimab in advanced cancers. Regarding the complete study: Ivuxolimab was a fully human IgG2 agonistic monoclonal antibody targeting the costimulatory receptor OX40 (CD134). Intravenous ivuxolimab was administered to patients every 2 weeks at six dose levels: 0.01, 0.1, 0.3, 1.5, 3 and 10 mg/kg. Among the roughly 52 dose-escalation patients, some 20 had hepatocellular carcinoma, around 15 melanoma, 9 renal cell carcinoma and 9 head and neck cancer. In the dose-escalation cohort, roughly 82% of patients were male, and the mean age was around 60 years with a range of about 20 to 80. Patients were allowed to have had prior anti-PD-1, anti-PD-L1 or anti-CTLA-4 therapy, and around two fifths of the dose-escalation patients had been treated with checkpoint inhibitors. Partial responses occurred in three dose-escalation patients, of whom one had hepatocellular carcinoma and two had cutaneous melanoma. Peripheral TCRbeta sequencing aimed to test whether ivuxolimab altered TCR sequence diversity and caused clonal T-cell expansion. The paper reports the monotherapy dose-escalation portion (N of about 51 patients) of the phase I ivuxolimab trial. What the research found in general, with its limitations: Antigen specificity was not determined for the clonally expanded peripheral T cells. After ivuxolimab, expanded clones were on average more numerous among CD8+ T cells than among CD4+ T cells. At doses of 0.1 to 3.0 mg/kg, clonal expansion of both CD4+ and CD8+ blood T cells was observed from baseline to week 6. In the 0.1-3.0 mg/kg groups, partial responders were among the patients with the lowest normalized peripheral clonal expansion, particularly in CD8+ T cells. Low levels of normalized T-cell clonal expansion were also seen in some patients who did not respond.

Inclusive of the bounding cysteine and phenylalanine, the CDR3 is 16 residues long. This entry keeps only the CDR3 DNA: 48 bases, framed from base 1. CDR1 and CDR2 were assigned from the germline V gene as SGHAT and FQNNGV. V and J are trimmed by 0 bases and 3 bases, and the gene matches miss 6 bases of the junction. Patients with a history of autoimmune disease or receiving systemic immunosuppression were excluded from the trial. Peripheral blood for TCR sequencing was collected from all dose cohorts at baseline, on cycle 4 day 1, and on cycle 7 day 1. The samples were drawn from a first-in-human, open-label, multicenter phase I dose-escalation trial of ivuxolimab. Adults with locally advanced or metastatic melanoma, renal cell, hepatocellular, or head and neck squamous cell carcinoma were enrolled in the trial. Before TCR sequencing, CD4+ and CD8+ T cells were separately sorted from peripheral blood.

This TCR derives from an adult with an advanced solid tumor such as melanoma, head and neck, liver or kidney cancer. The chain joins TRBV11-2 to TRBJ2-3; TRBD2 lines up with 7 middle nucleotides. The sequencing here drew on CD4+ or CD8+ T cells sorted from blood, taken in a trial of the OX40 agonist ivuxolimab. The CDR3 in this case is CASSLDPGTKTDTQYF. The DNA sequence is TGTGCCAGCAGCTTAGACCCCGGGACTAAAACAGATACGCAGTATTTT.